A selection of T cell receptor beta chains follows, all from one sample in a study of TIL therapy for anti-PD-1-resistant metastatic lung cancer. TCRdb's copy holds only in-frame clones and misses some; the assay was immunoSEQ multiplex PCR. In the table there are 5,000 to 6,500 clones, around three fifths of which are singletons. The sample was tumor tissue, taken at baseline. All receptors come from a person aged 25-85 years with non-small cell lung cancer. Each CDR3 is given with its conserved first and last residue. The D gene is left open where the match is weak. Size is stated for part of the rows, as once, few or many counts, or as a class when the clone is expanded.

j_call clone_size v_call d_call cdr3_aa cdr3_nt
TRBJ2-7 . TRBV5-6 . CASSAGQTYEQYF TGTGCCAGCAGCGCGGGACAGACCTACGAGCAGTACTTC
TRBJ2-1 . TRBV6-4 TRBD2 CASSVASGGAHEQFF TGTGCCAGCAGTGTGGCCAGCGGGGGGGCCCATGAGCAGTTCTTC
TRBJ2-6 . TRBV6-5 . CASSLSGANVLTF TGTGCCAGCAGCCTCTCTGGGGCCAACGTCCTGACTTTC
TRBJ2-3 . TRBV14 . CASSQWGPVVDTQYF TGTGCCAGCAGCCAATGGGGACCTGTAGTGGATACGCAGTATTTT
TRBJ1-2 few TRBV2 . CASSEAWVHYGYTF TGTGCCAGCAGTGAGGCTTGGGTTCACTATGGCTACACCTTC
TRBJ2-7 . TRBV19 . CASSLRGAGIYEQYF TGTGCCAGTAGTCTACGGGGGGCGGGAATTTACGAGCAGTACTTC
TRBJ1-5 . TRBV19 . CATADRYDQPQHF TGTGCCACCGCAGACAGGTACGATCAGCCCCAGCATTTT
TRBJ2-1 . TRBV5-1 . CASSLDGVEQFF TGCGCCAGCAGCTTGGACGGAGTAGAGCAGTTCTTC
TRBJ2-7 . TRBV20-1 TRBD2 CSASGGLAAAFEQYF TGCAGTGCTAGTGGGGGACTAGCGGCGGCTTTCGAGCAGTACTTC
TRBJ1-1 . TRBV5-6 . CASSWDRGNTEAFF TGTGCCAGCAGCTGGGACCGGGGGAACACTGAAGCTTTCTTT
TRBJ2-1 once TRBV28 TRBD2 CASGGREGPSYNEQFF TGTGCCAGCGGTGGGCGGGAGGGCCCCTCCTACAATGAGCAGTTCTTC
TRBJ1-4 . TRBV30 TRBD1 CAWSVQGTGAEKLFF TGTGCCTGGAGTGTACAGGGGACAGGGGCTGAAAAACTGTTTTTT
TRBJ2-1 . TRBV11-2 . CASSSLQGRTPEQFF TGTGCCAGCAGCTCCCTCCAGGGCCGGACCCCGGAGCAGTTCTTC
TRBJ2-7 once TRBV3-1/TRBV3-2 TRBD2 CASTSHGTGRKNEQYF TGTGCCAGCACCTCACATGGTACCGGGAGGAAGAACGAGCAGTACTTC
TRBJ2-7 . TRBV24-1 . CATSGAGREQYF TGTGCCACCAGCGGTGCAGGCCGCGAGCAGTACTTC
TRBJ2-5 . TRBV5-1 TRBD2 CASSPGTSGSKTQYF TGCGCCAGCAGCCCGGGAACTAGCGGGAGCAAGACCCAGTACTTC
TRBJ1-4 . TRBV19 . CASSTTGALEKLFF TGTGCCAGTAGTACGACGGGGGCTCTAGAAAAACTGTTTTTT
TRBJ1-1 few TRBV6-5 . CASSYSRTSGAFF TGTGCCAGCAGTTACTCCCGTACTTCCGGGGCTTTCTTT
TRBJ1-1 few TRBV19 TRBD1 CASSSGQGTVAEAFF TGTGCCAGTAGTTCAGGACAGGGGACGGTCGCTGAAGCTTTCTTT
TRBJ1-2 . TRBV28 . CASSSGDMGTYGYTF TGTGCCAGCAGTTCTGGGGATATGGGAACCTATGGCTACACCTTC
TRBJ2-2 few TRBV3-1/TRBV3-2 . CASSLFATGELFF TGTGCCAGCAGCCTATTTGCAACCGGGGAGCTGTTTTTT
TRBJ2-6 . TRBV27 . CASSSGTSSGANVLTF TGTGCCAGCAGTTCCGGGACGAGCTCTGGGGCCAACGTCCTGACTTTC
TRBJ1-2 . TRBV30 TRBD1 CAWSSGQGNYGYTF TGTGCCTGGAGTTCAGGACAGGGGAACTATGGCTACACCTTC
TRBJ2-3 once TRBV28 . CASSFKGNTQYF TGTGCCAGCAGTTTTAAGGGGAATACGCAGTATTTT
TRBJ2-1 . TRBV14 TRBD2 CASSQDESGTSGRYNEQFF TGTGCCAGCAGCCAAGATGAATCCGGGACTAGCGGGAGGTACAATGAGCAGTTCTTC
TRBJ1-1 few TRBV7-9 . CASSLTGNTEAFF TGTGCCAGCAGCTTAACGGGGAACACTGAAGCTTTCTTT
TRBJ2-2 . TRBV11-2 TRBD1 CASSFSSGGTGTGELFF TGTGCCAGCAGCTTCTCTTCCGGCGGGACAGGGACCGGGGAGCTGTTTTTT
TRBJ2-1 . TRBV4-3 . CASRPGRTIHEQFF TGCGCCAGCAGGCCGGGACGGACTATTCATGAGCAGTTCTTC